Given below is one T cell receptor (beta chain) in context. The sample comes from a study of control samples from healthy donors and cancer patients. The CDR3 runs 15 residues. Trimming cost V 0 bases and J 2 bases, with 10 bases left between them. Germline V gives CDR1 LGHDT, CDR2 YNNKEL (reference sequence). Produced via immunoSEQ multiplex PCR; TCRdb's table is partial and in-frame only. The sample includes roughly 80,000 clones, under 90% of them seen just once. The chain couples TRBV3-1 (or the pseudogene TRBV3-2) to TRBJ1-2, with D possibly matching TRBD1 (6 bases). The specimen sequenced was blood. This receptor was obtained from a man in his fifties or sixties in good health. CDR3 in amino acids: CASSQDKGVNYGYTF. The DNA for the CDR3 is TGTGCCAGCAGCCAAGATAAGGGGGTGAACTATGGCTACACCTTC.